This T cell receptor (beta chain) was documented in a study of long-term antiretroviral therapy in people with HIV (dated by TCRdb to 2021 to 2024). Notes on the research overall: The earliest samples were collected about a decade before the 2015 WHO recommendation for immediate ART, when ART was typically delayed until CD4 counts fell. The cohort contributed about 190 cryopreserved PBMC samples from under 35 adults with confirmed HIV infection, collected serially over a mean of around 6 years (range 1-12). Test extractions of a monoclonal T-cell line alongside a few dozen polyclonal samples showed no cross-contamination during QIAcube processing. Among the 25 to 30 participants with HIV, eleven were female. Whether ART initiation and durable HIV suppression were associated with changes in peripheral blood TRB repertoire composition and diversity was tested in a retrospective serial study. What the authors observed across the whole study: A significant increase in TRB diversity was found to be associated with ART initiation, although TRB diversity was observed to remain significantly below that of transplant donor controls even after long-term ART. Unsorted PBMC were profiled instead of sorted CD4+ and CD8+ T cells because pre-ART samples had limited cell numbers. Because PBMC availability was limited, only the TCR beta chain was sequenced, with no alpha chain pairing. Samples dated from the mid-2000s to the late 2010s, and the ART regimens used may be less effective than current ones. CDR3 length ranges in HIV repertoires were narrower than in controls, and network structure suggested an antigen-experienced repertoire with only a slight naive shift after ART. No data were available on ART adherence, viral resistance or therapy changes, limiting inferences about post-ART repertoire changes. Expanded TRB clones identified before ART initiation dominated the repertoire at all time points, although this dominance fluctuated and declined in many PLHIV after ART.

To be included, a participant needed at least one PBMC sample from before ART initiation plus at least two post-ART samples. All participants with HIV were treated in the United States of America. Cryopreserved samples of about 0.95-10 million PBMC were thawed and washed before DNA extraction. At the time of the earliest PBMC sample, participants with HIV were aged between about 23 and 54 years. Each participant contributed PBMC samples from 1-4 timepoints before ART initiation and 2-8 timepoints after ART initiation, with a median of 7 samples. Serial HIV viral load, CD4+ T-cell count, ART history and demographic data were obtained for every participant. Genomic DNA was extracted from unsorted PBMC with a Qiagen kit on a QIAcube, with processing performed in batches of 12 samples. Sequencing of the TRB variable region was done with the immunoSEQ hsTCRB v3.0 assay at survey level resolution. TRB sequencing targeted a depth of roughly 40,000-55,000 T-cell genomes per sample. TRB libraries were pooled and sequenced on an Illumina MiSeq using a v3 150-cycle kit. Turning to the authors' computational methods: Analysis of repertoires was carried out in R inside a reproducible Nextflow workflow spanning QC, data transformation and analysis. LymphoSeq2, an R package for AIRR-Seq data exploration, was used to implement custom analyses. After excluding a handful of samples that yielded fewer than 5000 total TRB sequences, 150 to 200 HIV repertoires remained for analysis. Of the approximately 190 retained HIV repertoires, almost 60 were collected before and 120 to 130 after ART initiation. Each repertoire was downsampled to 5000 TRB nucleotide sequences, and summary statistics were averaged across 100 downsampling iterations. The analysis kept only TRB sequences whose CDR3 regions were at least seven amino acids long. Diversity was measured with a Shannon entropy-derived clonality score and the Gini coefficient. Repertoire networks linked the top 5000 CDR3 amino acid sequences whenever two sequences differed by an edit distance of one. For TRB CDR3 amino acid sequences, GLIPH2 was used to predict antigen specificity groups and MHC restriction. CDR3 amino acid sequences were matched against VDJdb and McPAS-TCR to flag known CMV, EBV, HIV or tissue antigen associations. Pre-ART, post-ART and control groups were compared with Wilcoxon signed-rank tests and Holm-Bonferroni correction. Imported from immuneACCESS, the table was reduced by TCRdb to in-frame sequences with V and J called. These copies leave out some clones; in studies compared against another copy, an unresolved V gene accounts for under half, and the cause of the remainder is not known. V and J calls and clone size are copied from that table; D and trimming were computed from the DNA. The sample data list tens of thousands of clones, and 85% of these were observed just once. The top ten clonotypes cover approximately 9% of the sample.

From a lookup of the germline V gene, CDR1 and CDR2 are SGHNT and YENEEA. Trimming costs V 7 bases and J 3 bases, and their ends lie 21 bases apart. The CDR3, cysteine through phenylalanine, is 16 amino acids long. Here the CDR3 DNA is all that survives: 48 bases in frame from base 1. Concerning this clone: Its binding antigen is unknown. There are no base qualities to consult, and no much larger clone falls within one base.

The clonotype comes from a man in his forties with HIV. The rearrangement joined TRBV11-3 to TRBJ1-2, and TRBD1 may be the D gene, going by 6 matching bases. The source material was unsorted PBMCs, sampled 2.3 years after starting antiretroviral therapy. This receptor has the CDR3 CASTPRGAGEDYGYTF. The DNA is TGTGCCAGCACCCCCAGAGGGGCAGGGGAGGACTATGGCTACACCTTC.